A single sample is the source of the 5 T cell receptor beta chains below, sequenced in a study of blood T cell repertoires in COVID-19. Clones were sequenced by immunoSEQ multiplex PCR, and TCRdb holds only the in-frame ones, with some missing. Among 300,000 or so clones, 90% were seen once, and the ten largest hold more than 0.95%. The material sequenced was PBMCs or T cells enriched from blood (not recorded which). These receptors were collected from a woman in her 30s who had recovered from COVID-19.

The rearrangement links TRBV19 to TRBJ1-5; unclear D gene. CDR1 is LNHDA, CDR2 SQIVND, per germline (reference sequence). CDR3 length: 15 residues. V was clipped by 3 bases and J by 0 bases, with 9 bases between them. In DNA form, the CDR3 reads TGTGCCAGTAGTATGGCAGACAATAGCAATCAGCCCCAGCATTTT. It codes for CASSMADNSNQPQHF.

The genes are TRBV11-3 and TRBJ1-1; no firm D call. Germline loops: CDR1 SGHNT, CDR2 YENEEA. The CDR3 runs 14 residues. V gave up 5 bases and J gave up 4 bases, with 14 bases separating them. CDR3 region: CASSPPGHSTEAFF. DNA of the CDR3: TGTGCCAGCAGCCCTCCAGGCCACTCCACTGAAGCTTTCTTT.

The rearrangement uses TRBV3-1 (or the pseudogene TRBV3-2) and TRBJ2-3; maybe TRBD2 (5 bases). The CDR3 covers 16 residues. The germline V gene has CDR1 LGHDT and CDR2 YNNKEL (reference sequence). Trimming stripped 4 bases from V and 0 bases from J, with 14 bases between. The CDR3 region is CASSPPGSASTDTQYF. CDR3 bases: TGTGCCAGCAGCCCCCCGGGGTCGGCTAGCACAGATACGCAGTATTTT.

The chain carries TRBV7-9 and TRBJ1-1, with 8 bases lining up with TRBD1. CDR1 is SEHNR and CDR2 is FQNEAQ in the germline V gene (reference sequence). The V segment lost 6 bases and the J segment 6 bases; nucleotides outside the gene matches: 9. CDR3 length: 14 amino acids. CDR3 loop: CASSGGQAGSEAFF. The CDR3 DNA reads TGTGCCAGCAGTGGGGGACAGGCCGGTTCTGAAGCTTTCTTT. Complete variable domain (other parts from reference TRBV7-9 and TRBJ1-1): DTGVSQNPRHKITKRGQNVTFRCDPISEHNRLYWYRQTLGQGPEFLTYFQNEAQLEKSRLLSDRFSAERPKGSFSTLEIQRTEQGDSAMYLCASSGGQAGSEAFFGQGTRLTVV.

This clone has more than one count but fewer than ten. The rearrangement uses TRBV28 and TRBJ1-4; maybe TRBD1 (6 bases). The CDR3 contains 12 residues. From germline, CDR1 is MDHEN and CDR2 SYDVKM. V was trimmed by 2 bases and J by 11 bases, leaving 9 bases between them. DNA for the CDR3: TGTGCCAGCAGTTTAAACACAGGGAAACTGTTTTTT. Amino acid sequence: CASSLNTGKLFF.